This passage covers 6 T cell receptor beta chains from one sample sequenced in a study of shared clonotypes between healthy human individuals. As defined, naive CD8 cells were CD45RO-negative and positively selected for CCR7, with terminally differentiated effector memory CD45RA+ cells excluded. Libraries were prepared by immunoSEQ multiplex PCR; TCRdb keeps only in-frame clonotypes and omits some of them. The table has hundreds of thousands of clones, 80% to 95% seen once. The source material was naive CD8+ T cells sorted from blood. Receptor source: a young man in good health.

In regard to this clone: This sample includes further DNA sequences coding for the same CDR3. The J gene is TRBJ2-5, the V gene TRBV4-1; no firm D call. Germline CDR1 is MGHRA and CDR2 is YSYEKL. The length of the CDR3 is 18 residues. The ends were cut back, 0 bases at V and 8 bases at J, with 25 bases in the middle. The CDR3 nucleotides read TGCGCCAGCAGCCAAGATTCCCAATCTCAAGAATACGGAGAAACCCAGTACTTC. This gives the protein CASSQDSQSQEYGETQYF.

The V and J genes are TRBV7-6 and TRBJ1-4; D gene uncertain. Per germline, CDR1 SGHVS and CDR2 FNYEAQ. V was pared by 6 bases and J by 8 bases, with 19 bases between. This CDR3 contains 15 residues. DNA for the CDR3: TGTGCCAGCAGGCCCGACGGGAGTTTGGGAGAAAAACTGTTTTTT. Translated, it gives CASRPDGSLGEKLFF.

This chain uses TRBV15 with TRBJ2-7; D is uncertain. The CDR3 covers 15 residues. Germline loops: CDR1 LNHNV, CDR2 YYDKDF (reference sequence). V shed 4 bases and J shed 4 bases, with 17 bases lying between them. The DNA for the CDR3 is TGTGCCACCAGCAACGACAAGTCATGGGTTTACGAGCAGTACTTC. Its translation: CATSNDKSWVYEQYF.

The J gene is TRBJ1-4, the V gene TRBV27; no firm D call. Trimming removed 2 bases at V and 4 bases at J, with 14 bases between. Germline lookup yields CDR1 MNHEY and CDR2 SMNVEV (reference sequence). The CDR3 runs 16 residues. The CDR3 protein is CASSLTGVDYNEKLFF. The CDR3 DNA reads TGTGCCAGCAGTTTAACGGGTGTGGACTATAATGAAAAACTGTTTTTT.

V gene TRBV7-3 combines with J gene TRBJ2-2; the D is unclear. V lost 5 bases to trimming and J lost 2 bases, with 3 bases between them. The CDR3 length is 12 residues. CDR1 and CDR2 from the germline V gene are SGHTA and FQGTGA. The CDR3 nucleotides are TGTGCCAGCAGCAGTAACACCGGGGAGCTGTTTTTT. The encoded protein is CASSSNTGELFF.

The rearrangement links TRBV13 to TRBJ2-1, with TRBD2 as a possible D gene (5 bases). Trimming took 4 bases from V and 8 from J, leaving 21 bases between them. The CDR3 spans 16 residues. Germline V gene lookup returns CDR1 PRHDT and CDR2 FYEKMQ (reference sequence). CDR3 nucleotides: TGTGCCAGCAGCTCGAGGGTGTTGGGAAATGACGATGAGCAGTTCTTC. This translates into CASSSRVLGNDDEQFF. Using reference TRBV13 and TRBJ2-1 for the parts outside the CDR3, the full variable domain is AAGVIQSPRHLIKEKRETATLKCYPIPRHDTVYWYQQGPGQDPQFLISFYEKMQSDKGSIPDRFSAQQFSDYHSELNMSSLELGDSALYFCASSSRVLGNDDEQFFGPGTRLTVL.